In this sample, the clone carrying this TCR beta chain turned up many times. Other DNA sequences in the sample encode the same CDR3. This sample was taken from a study of blood T cell repertoires in COVID-19. In the authors' workflow: The assay estimated nucleated cells by amplifying reference gene primers. Profiling relied on immunoSEQ multiplex PCR, and the TCRdb table lists in-frame clones only, not all of them. V and J calls and clone size come straight from that table; D and trimming were deduced from the DNA. The sample has about 360,000 clones; about 87% are singletons. The germline gives CDR1 MDHEN, CDR2 SYDVKM. Trimming removed 6 bases from V and 1 base from J, with 6 bases in between. The CDR3 contains 12 residues.

The sequenced sample consisted of peripheral blood. J is TRBJ1-1 and V is TRBV28; maybe TRBD1 (5 bases). The origin of this receptor is a human donor in a cohort sampled during active COVID-19. Written as DNA, the CDR3 is TGTGCCAGCAGGACAGCGAACACTGAAGCTTTCTTT. Amino acids: CASRTANTEAFF.